The next 9 T cell receptor beta chains were all read from a single sample in a study of T cell responses to AZD1222 COVID-19 vaccine (TCRdb year 2021). The time point label of this sample denotes: baseline before first vaccination. Library creation used the immunoSEQ multiplex PCR assay. TCRdb took over this immuneACCESS table, retaining in-frame rearrangements with V and J assigned. Such tables are incomplete; in checked studies, under half of the missing clones stem from an unresolved V gene, and the remainder is unexplained. Recorded for this sample are about 150,000 clones; about 88% of them occurred a single time. 3% to 3.5% of the sample belongs to the ten largest clones. Material: peripheral blood, obtained on day 0 of AZD1222 vaccination. The origin of the receptors is an adult in good health.

The chain recombines TRBV11-2 with TRBJ1-6; D remains ambiguous. This CDR3 spans 15 amino acids. The germline V gene encodes CDR1 SGHAT and CDR2 FQNNGV. V lost 4 bases to trimming and J lost 0 bases, with 7 bases between them. This chain's CDR3 is CASSSGSSYNSPLHF. DNA of the CDR3: TGTGCCAGCAGCTCGGGAAGCTCCTATAATTCACCCCTCCACTTT.

The rearrangement links TRBV2 to TRBJ1-6; 8 nucleotides align to TRBD1. CDR1 is SNHLY, CDR2 FYNNEI, per germline. This CDR3 region has 18 residues. V lost 4 bases to trimming and J lost 0 bases; unmatched junction nucleotides: 8. The CDR3 nucleotides read TGTGCCAGCAGTGGACAGGGGACAATGAGCTCCTATAATTCACCCCTCCACTTT. This sequence encodes CASSGQGTMSSYNSPLHF.

This clone was observed a single time. This sequence joins TRBV4-2 and TRBJ2-7; 9 bases align to TRBD2. Germline lookup yields CDR1 LGHNA and CDR2 YNFKEQ. V shed 0 bases and J 4 bases; nucleotides not matched to a gene: 7. The CDR3 spans 16 residues. CDR3 protein: CASSQDWSGGQYEQYF. CDR3 in DNA: TGTGCCAGCAGCCAAGATTGGAGCGGGGGGCAGTACGAGCAGTACTTC.

The chain links TRBV18 to TRBJ2-7, with 7 bases fitting TRBD2. This CDR3 is 15 amino acids long. Looked up from germline, CDR1 is KGHSH and CDR2 is LQKENI. V lost 0 bases to trimming and J lost 7 bases; unmatched junction nucleotides: 9. The CDR3 bases are TGTGCCAGCTCACCACCTTCACGGAGGGAGGGGGAGCAGTACTTC. It encodes CASSPPSRREGEQYF.

This chain links TRBV5-6 with TRBJ2-7, with a tentative D call TRBD1 (5 bases). The length of the CDR3 is 15 residues. CDR1 is SGHDT, CDR2 YYEEEE, per germline. Trimming took off 5 bases at V and 3 bases at J, with 18 bases between the two ends. In nucleotides, the CDR3 is TGTGCCAGCAGAGGGGCGCCAGATAATTTCTACGAGCAGTACTTC. The encoded protein is CASRGAPDNFYEQYF.

This clone showed up just a few times. The chain carries TRBV5-1 and TRBJ1-2, with D hard to call. The CDR3 totals 13 residues. Germline V gives CDR1 SGHRS, CDR2 YFSETQ. The germline V and J ends were trimmed by 0 bases and 4 bases, with 7 bases remaining between them. The CDR3 region is CASSLDGFYGYTF. CDR3 DNA: TGCGCCAGCAGCTTGGATGGCTTCTATGGCTACACCTTC. Complete variable domain (other parts from reference TRBV5-1 and TRBJ1-2): KAGVTQTPRYLIKTRGQQVTLSCSPISGHRSVSWYQQTPGQGLQFLFEYFSETQRNKGNFPGRFSGRQFSNSRSEMNVSTLELGDSALYLCASSLDGFYGYTFGSGTRLTVV.

This sequence joins TRBV5-6 and TRBJ2-3, with D perhaps TRBD2 (6 bases). Trimming left V 1 base short and J 5 bases short, with 20 bases between. This CDR3 region has 17 residues. Germline lookup yields CDR1 SGHDT and CDR2 YYEEEE. This CDR3 is CASSLWARTSIKDTQYF. The CDR3 DNA reads TGTGCCAGCAGCTTGTGGGCCCGTACTAGCATTAAAGATACGCAGTATTTT.

This clone was picked up one time. The chain joins TRBV14 to TRBJ2-7; 12 bases line up with TRBD2. V gave up 4 bases and J gave up 7 bases; unmatched junction bases: 5. This CDR3 has 14 residues. The V gene's germline CDR1 is SGHDN and CDR2 FVKESK. The CDR3 region is CASSRLAGDLEQYF. The CDR3 DNA reads as TGTGCCAGCAGCCGACTAGCGGGGGACTTGGAGCAGTACTTC. The whole variable domain, remainder taken from reference TRBV14 and TRBJ2-7, is EAGVTQFPSHSVIEKGQTVTLRCDPISGHDNLYWYRRVMGKEIKFLLHFVKESKQDESGMPNNRFLAERTGGTYSTLKVQPAELEDSGVYFCASSRLAGDLEQYFGPGTRLTVT.

V usage is TRBV6-5 and J usage is TRBJ2-7, with D possibly being TRBD1 (5 bases). CDR1 is MNHEY, CDR2 SVGAGI, per germline. This CDR3 has 13 amino acids. V lost 5 bases, J lost 3 bases, and 11 bases lay in between. CDR3 DNA sequence: TGTGCCAGCAGTAATTCAGGGTACTACGAGCAGTACTTC. Amino acid sequence: CASSNSGYYEQYF.